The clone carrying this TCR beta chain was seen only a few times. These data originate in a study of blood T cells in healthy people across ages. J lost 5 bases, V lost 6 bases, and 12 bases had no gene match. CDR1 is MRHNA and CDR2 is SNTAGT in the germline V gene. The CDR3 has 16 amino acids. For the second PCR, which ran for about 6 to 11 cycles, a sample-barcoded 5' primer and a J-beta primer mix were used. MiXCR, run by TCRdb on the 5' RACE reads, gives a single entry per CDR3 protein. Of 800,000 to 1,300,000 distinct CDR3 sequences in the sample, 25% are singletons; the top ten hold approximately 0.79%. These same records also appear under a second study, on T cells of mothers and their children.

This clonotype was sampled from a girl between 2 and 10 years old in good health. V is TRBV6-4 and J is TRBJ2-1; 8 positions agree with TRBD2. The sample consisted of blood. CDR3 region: CASSAYGGAAHNEQFF. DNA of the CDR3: TGTGCCAGCAGCGCCTACGGGGGGGCGGCACACAATGAGCAGTTCTTC.